The 13 T cell receptor beta chains listed next were all sequenced from one sample in a study of shared clonotypes between healthy human individuals. TCRdb keeps only in-frame clones here, not all; method: immunoSEQ multiplex PCR. The sample shows fewer than 850,000 clones, around 72% of them seen only once. Sequencing was carried out using memory CD4+ T cells sorted from blood. Indicated subset: CD45RA-negative fraction. Source of these receptors: a woman in her twenties or thirties in good health.

The rearrangement uses TRBV2 and TRBJ2-3, with 8 positions matching TRBD2. CDR3 length: 16 amino acids. CDR1 SNHLY and CDR2 FYNNEI come from the germline V gene. The V gene end was trimmed by 3 bases and the J gene end by 3 bases; junction bases not matched to a gene: 8. The CDR3 sequence is CASSDSSGSRTDTQYF. Written as DNA, the CDR3 is TGTGCCAGCAGTGATTCAAGCGGGAGTCGTACAGATACGCAGTATTTT. Full variable domain (missing parts from reference TRBV2 and TRBJ2-3): EPEVTQTPSHQVTQMGQEVILRCVPISNHLYFYWYRQILGQKVEFLVSFYNNEISEKSEIFDDQFSVERPDGSNFTLKIRSTKLEDSAMYFCASSDSSGSRTDTQYFGPGTRLTVL.

At least ten counts were recorded for this clone. The rearrangement joins TRBV25-1 to TRBJ1-1; D not certain. With 5 bases removed from V and 4 bases from J, the gap between germline ends came to 14 bases. The CDR3 loop spans 14 amino acids. Germline assignment: CDR1 MGHDK and CDR2 SYGVNS. CDR3 residues: CASSPLGGGTEAFF. The CDR3 nucleotides are TGTGCCAGCAGTCCCTTAGGTGGAGGCACTGAAGCTTTCTTT.

The chain carries TRBV19 and TRBJ2-3; D possibly corresponds to TRBD2 (5 bases). V lost 6 bases to trimming and J lost 9 bases, with 16 bases between them. CDR1 is LNHDA, CDR2 SQIVND, per germline (reference sequence). The CDR3 extends over 13 amino acids. The CDR3 DNA is TGTGCCAGTAGAGAGGGCGCCGGGCGCACGCAGTATTTT. Residues: CASREGAGRTQYF.

The chain employs TRBV5-4 and TRBJ1-1; 7 bases align to TRBD1. Looked up from germline, CDR1 is SGHNT and CDR2 is YYREEE (reference sequence). Unmatched junction bases numbered 6, after V lost 4 bases and J lost 0 bases. CDR3 length: 15 amino acids. CDR3 residues: CASSPGGAMNTEAFF. The CDR3 nucleotides are TGTGCCAGCAGCCCAGGGGGGGCCATGAACACTGAAGCTTTCTTT.

The chain uses TRBV6-6 and TRBJ1-4; weak D call: TRBD1 (5 bases). CDR1 MNHNY and CDR2 SVGAGI come from the germline V gene (reference sequence). This CDR3 has 14 amino acids. Trimming shortened V by 6 bases and J by 4 bases, and 12 bases separated the two germline ends. The CDR3 DNA reads TGTGCCAGCAGGCGGGGCCCGGTTAATGAAAAACTGTTTTTT. This codes for CASRRGPVNEKLFF.

V usage is TRBV29-1 and J usage is TRBJ2-7, with TRBD2 matching over 12 bases. CDR1 is SQVTM, CDR2 ANQGSEA, per germline. The CDR3 consists of 15 residues. V was pared by 6 bases and J by 2 bases, with 8 bases of the junction left unmatched. CDR3 DNA: TGCAGCGTCGGATCGACTAGCGGGAGACCCTACGAGCAGTACTTC. Encoded protein: CSVGSTSGRPYEQYF.

This chain links TRBV6-1 with TRBJ1-1, with 7 bases fitting TRBD1. Looked up from germline, CDR1 is MNHNS and CDR2 is SASEGT. The CDR3 runs 15 residues. V shed 6 bases and J 8 bases; nucleotides not matched to a gene: 15. The CDR3 region has the DNA TGTGCCAGCAGGCGAAGAGACAGGGCGACTTCAGAAGCTTTCTTT. Translated, it gives CASRRRDRATSEAFF.

The genes are TRBV5-1 and TRBJ1-1; D remains unclear. CDR3 length: 15 residues. The germline V gene has CDR1 SGHRS and CDR2 YFSETQ. Trimming cost V 5 bases and J 3 bases, with 17 bases left between them. This CDR3 reads CASRWNTFGDTEAFF. In DNA form, the CDR3 reads TGCGCCAGCAGGTGGAACACCTTTGGGGACACTGAAGCTTTCTTT. The whole variable domain, filled in from reference TRBV5-1 and TRBJ1-1, reads KAGVTQTPRYLIKTRGQQVTLSCSPISGHRSVSWYQQTPGQGLQFLFEYFSETQRNKGNFPGRFSGRQFSNSRSEMNVSTLELGDSALYLCASRWNTFGDTEAFFGQGTRLTVV.

The CDR3 spells CASSRSGRGEQYF. The DNA of the CDR3 is TGTGCCAGCAGTCGTAGCGGGAGAGGAGAGCAGTACTTC. The rearrangement uses TRBV6-5 and TRBJ2-7; TRBD2 matches 9 bases. Germline V gene sequence: CDR1 MNHEY, CDR2 SVGAGI. The CDR3 has 13 residues. The V segment lost 5 bases and the J segment 7 bases; nucleotides outside the gene matches: 6.

Regarding this clone: At the DNA level, this CDR3 is encoded by other sequences in the same sample as well. The chain uses TRBV5-1 and TRBJ2-5; D assignment may be TRBD1 or TRBD2 (5 bases each). CDR1 and CDR2 (germline): SGHRS, YFSETQ. V shed 2 bases and J shed 5 bases, with 13 bases lying between them. This CDR3 contains 14 residues. The CDR3 DNA sequence: TGCGCCAGCAGCTTAGAATCGGGACGGGAGACCCAGTACTTC. It encodes CASSLESGRETQYF.

V and J are TRBV27 and TRBJ2-2; D might be TRBD2 (5 bases). Germline V lookup: CDR1 MNHEY, CDR2 SMNVEV (reference sequence). Between the trimmed V and J ends, which lost 8 bases and 6 bases, there was a span of 16 bases. The CDR3 consists of 14 residues. CDR3 bases: TGTGCCAGCTCCGCTAGCCCCCGGGCCGGGGAGCTGTTTTTT. Protein product: CASSASPRAGELFF.

This clone showed up many times. The chain couples TRBV4-1 to TRBJ2-5; no clear D. TRBJ2-7 explains the end of the DNA better; the J call may be wrong. Germline lookup yields CDR1 MGHRA and CDR2 YSYEKL. The CDR3 is made up of 13 amino acids. This chain's CDR3 is CASSPLLFYEQYF. DNA of the CDR3: TGCGCCAGCAGCCCCCTACTTTTCTACGAGCAGTACTTC.

The rearrangement uses TRBV5-4 and TRBJ2-2, with D possibly matching TRBD1 (6 bases). Germline V gene sequence: CDR1 SGHNT, CDR2 YYREEE (reference sequence). V was pared by 1 base and J by 0 bases, with 13 bases between. This CDR3 comprises 17 residues. The CDR3 DNA is TGTGCCAGCAGCTTGCGGCACAGGGAAACGAACACCGGGGAGCTGTTTTTT. It encodes CASSLRHRETNTGELFF.